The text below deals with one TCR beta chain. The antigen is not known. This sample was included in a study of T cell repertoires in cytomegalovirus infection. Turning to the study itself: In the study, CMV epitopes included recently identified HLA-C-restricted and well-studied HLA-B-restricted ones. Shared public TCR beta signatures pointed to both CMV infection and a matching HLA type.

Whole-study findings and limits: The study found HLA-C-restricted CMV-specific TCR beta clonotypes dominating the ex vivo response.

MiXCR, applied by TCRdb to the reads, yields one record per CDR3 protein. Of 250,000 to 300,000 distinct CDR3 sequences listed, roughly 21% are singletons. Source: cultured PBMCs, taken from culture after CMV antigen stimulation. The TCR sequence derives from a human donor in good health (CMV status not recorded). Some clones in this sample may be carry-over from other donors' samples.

The chain's CDR3 is CASSLSGLLNTEAFF. DNA for the CDR3: TGTGCCAGCAGTTTGTCCGGGTTATTGAACACTGAAGCTTTCTTT. The chain uses TRBV6-2 or TRBV6-3 and TRBJ1-1, with D hard to call. The CDR3 extends over 15 amino acids. V lost 4 bases and J 0 bases, leaving 12 bases between the germline ends. Germline lookup yields CDR1 MNHEY and CDR2 SVGEGT.